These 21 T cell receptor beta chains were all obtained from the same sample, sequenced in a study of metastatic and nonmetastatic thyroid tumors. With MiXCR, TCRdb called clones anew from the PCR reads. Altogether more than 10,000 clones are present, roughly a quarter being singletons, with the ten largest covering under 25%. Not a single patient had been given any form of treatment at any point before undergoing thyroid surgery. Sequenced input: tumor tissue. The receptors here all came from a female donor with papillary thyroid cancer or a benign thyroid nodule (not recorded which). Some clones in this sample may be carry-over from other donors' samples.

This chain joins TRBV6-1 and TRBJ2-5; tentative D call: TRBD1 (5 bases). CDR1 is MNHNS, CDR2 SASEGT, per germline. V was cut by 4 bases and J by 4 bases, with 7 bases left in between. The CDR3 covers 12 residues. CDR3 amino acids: CASSGQGETQYF. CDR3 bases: TGTGCCAGCAGTGGCCAGGGAGAGACCCAGTACTTC.

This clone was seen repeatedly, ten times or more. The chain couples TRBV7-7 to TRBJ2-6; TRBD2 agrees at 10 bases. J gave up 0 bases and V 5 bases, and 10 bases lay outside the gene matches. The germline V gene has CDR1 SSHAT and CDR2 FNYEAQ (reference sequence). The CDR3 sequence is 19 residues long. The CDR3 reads CASSPATSGAISGANVLTF. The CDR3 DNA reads TGTGCCAGCAGCCCCGCCACTAGCGGGGCAATCTCTGGGGCCAACGTCCTGACTTTC.

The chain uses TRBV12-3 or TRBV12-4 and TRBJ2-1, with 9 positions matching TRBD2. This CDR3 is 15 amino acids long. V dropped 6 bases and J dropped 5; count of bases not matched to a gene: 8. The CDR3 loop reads CASRQGLAGHNEQFF. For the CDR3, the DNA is TGTGCCAGCAGACAGGGACTAGCTGGACACAATGAGCAGTTCTTC.

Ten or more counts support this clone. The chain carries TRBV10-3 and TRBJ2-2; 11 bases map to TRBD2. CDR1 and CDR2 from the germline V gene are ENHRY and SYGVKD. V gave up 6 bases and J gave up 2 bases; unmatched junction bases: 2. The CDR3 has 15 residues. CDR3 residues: CAISLAGGNTGELFF. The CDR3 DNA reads TGTGCCATCAGCCTAGCGGGAGGCAACACCGGGGAGCTGTTTTTT.

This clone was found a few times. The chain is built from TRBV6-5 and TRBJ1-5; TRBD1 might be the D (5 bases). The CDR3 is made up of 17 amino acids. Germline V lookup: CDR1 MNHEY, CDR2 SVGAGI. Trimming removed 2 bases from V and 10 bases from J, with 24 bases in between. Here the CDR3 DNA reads TGTGCCAGCAGTTACGTCCGGACAAAGGGTATTTTCAATCCCCAGCATTTT. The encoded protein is CASSYVRTKGIFNPQHF.

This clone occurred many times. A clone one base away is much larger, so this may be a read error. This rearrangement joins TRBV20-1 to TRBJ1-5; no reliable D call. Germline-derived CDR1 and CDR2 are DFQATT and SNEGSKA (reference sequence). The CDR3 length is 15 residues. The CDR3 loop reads CSAIPGGNSDQPQHF. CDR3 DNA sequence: TGCAGTGCCATCCCCGGCGGAAATAGCGATCAGCCCCAGCATTTT.

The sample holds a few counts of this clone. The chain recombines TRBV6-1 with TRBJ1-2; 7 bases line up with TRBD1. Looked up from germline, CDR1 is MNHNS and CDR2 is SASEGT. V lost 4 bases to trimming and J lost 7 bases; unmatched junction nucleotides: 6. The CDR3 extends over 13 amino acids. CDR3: CASSVDRVGGYTF. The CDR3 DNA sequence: TGTGCCAGCAGTGTAGACAGGGTGGGTGGCTACACCTTC.

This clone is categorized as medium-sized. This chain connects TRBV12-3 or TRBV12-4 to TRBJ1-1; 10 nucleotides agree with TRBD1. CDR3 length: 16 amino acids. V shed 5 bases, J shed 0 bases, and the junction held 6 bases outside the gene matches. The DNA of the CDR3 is TGTGCCAGCAGTCCACGGGACAGGGGAGTGAACACTGAAGCTTTCTTT. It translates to CASSPRDRGVNTEAFF.

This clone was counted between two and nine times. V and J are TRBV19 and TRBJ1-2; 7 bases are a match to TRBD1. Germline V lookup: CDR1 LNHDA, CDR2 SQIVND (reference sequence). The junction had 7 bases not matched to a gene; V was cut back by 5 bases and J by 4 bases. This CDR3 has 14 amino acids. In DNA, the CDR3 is TGTGCCAGTAGTTCGTCCGGGACAGCCTATGGCTACACCTTC. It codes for CASSSSGTAYGYTF.

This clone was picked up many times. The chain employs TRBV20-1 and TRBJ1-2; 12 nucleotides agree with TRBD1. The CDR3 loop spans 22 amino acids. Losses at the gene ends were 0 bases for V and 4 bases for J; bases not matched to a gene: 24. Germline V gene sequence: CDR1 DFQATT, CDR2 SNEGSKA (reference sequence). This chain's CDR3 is CSARETNPKGGTGGSPTYGYTF. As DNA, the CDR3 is TGCAGTGCTAGAGAGACAAACCCGAAAGGAGGGACAGGGGGCAGTCCCACCTATGGCTACACCTTC.

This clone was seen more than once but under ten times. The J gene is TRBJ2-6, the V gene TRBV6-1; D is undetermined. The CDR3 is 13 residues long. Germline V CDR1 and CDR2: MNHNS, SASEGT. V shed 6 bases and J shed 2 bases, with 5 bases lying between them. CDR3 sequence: CASRGPGANVLTF. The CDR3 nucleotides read TGTGCCAGCAGAGGGCCTGGGGCCAACGTCCTGACTTTC.

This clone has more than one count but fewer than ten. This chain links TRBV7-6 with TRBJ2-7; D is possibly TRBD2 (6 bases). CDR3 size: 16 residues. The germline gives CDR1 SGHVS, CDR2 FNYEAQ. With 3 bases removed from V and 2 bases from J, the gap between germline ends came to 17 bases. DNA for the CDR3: TGTGCCAGCAGCTTGGATTCCAGGGAGGTCCCCTACGAGCAGTACTTC. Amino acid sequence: CASSLDSREVPYEQYF. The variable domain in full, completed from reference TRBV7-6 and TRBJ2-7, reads GAGVSQSPRYKVTKRGQDVALRCDPISGHVSLYWYRQALGQGPEFLTYFNYEAQQDKSGLPNDRFSAERPEGSISTLTIQRTEQRDSAMYRCASSLDSREVPYEQYFGPGTRLTVT.

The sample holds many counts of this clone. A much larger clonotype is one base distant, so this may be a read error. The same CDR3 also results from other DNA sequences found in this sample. The CDR3 reads CASSPELAKKGETQYF. The CDR3 nucleotides are TGCGCCAGCAGCCCCGAGCTAGCGAAAAAGGGAGAGACCCAGTACTTC. The rearrangement uses TRBV5-1 and TRBJ2-5, with D possibly matching TRBD2 (6 bases). This CDR3 spans 16 amino acids. V lost 4 bases and J 4 bases, leaving 20 bases between the germline ends. In germline, CDR1 is SGHRS, CDR2 YFSETQ.

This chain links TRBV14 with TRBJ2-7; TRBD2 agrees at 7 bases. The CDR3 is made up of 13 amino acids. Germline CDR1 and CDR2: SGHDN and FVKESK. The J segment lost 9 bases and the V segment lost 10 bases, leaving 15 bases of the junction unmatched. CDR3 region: CAISQERAGRQYV. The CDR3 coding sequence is TGTGCCATTAGCCAAGAGCGAGCGGGACGGCAGTACGTC.

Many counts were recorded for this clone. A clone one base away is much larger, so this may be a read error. CDR3 sequence: CAGSVGWAYTF. In DNA, the CDR3 is TGTGCCGGCAGCGTAGGTTGGGCCTACACCTTC. The rearrangement uses TRBV9 and TRBJ1-2; D gene uncertain. CDR1 and CDR2 (germline): SGDLS, YYNGEE. The CDR3 totals 11 residues. The complete variable domain, with remaining parts taken from reference TRBV9 and TRBJ1-2, reads DSGVTQTPKHLITATGQRVTLRCSPRSGDLSVYWYQQSLDQGLQFLIQYYNGEERAKGNILERFSAQQFPDLHSELNLSSLELGDSALYFCAGSVGWAYTFGSGTRLTVV.

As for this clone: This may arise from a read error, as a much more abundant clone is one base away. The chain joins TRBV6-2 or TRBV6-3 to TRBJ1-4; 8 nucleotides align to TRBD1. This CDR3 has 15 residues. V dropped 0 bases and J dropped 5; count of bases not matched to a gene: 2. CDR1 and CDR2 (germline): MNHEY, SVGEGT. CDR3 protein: CASSYSRQGNEKLFF. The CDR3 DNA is TGTGCCAGCAGTTACTCCCGACAGGGGAATGAAAAACTGTTTTTT.

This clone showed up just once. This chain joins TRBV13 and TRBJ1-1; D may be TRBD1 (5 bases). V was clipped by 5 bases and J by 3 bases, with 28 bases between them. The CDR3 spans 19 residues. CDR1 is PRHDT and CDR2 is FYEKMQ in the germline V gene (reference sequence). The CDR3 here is CASSHPDSRHKGRDTEAFF. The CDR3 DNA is TGTGCCAGCAGCCACCCCGATTCTAGACATAAGGGGCGCGACACTGAAGCTTTCTTT.

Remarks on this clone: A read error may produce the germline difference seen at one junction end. The CDR3 DNA follows: TGTGCCAGCATCTTGTTGACAGGGTTTGTCAATGAGCAGTTCTTC. Amino acid sequence: CASILLTGFVNEQFF. The chain combines TRBV5-1 with TRBJ2-1; 7 bases align to TRBD1. The CDR3 length is 15 residues. In germline, CDR1 is SGHRS, CDR2 YFSETQ.

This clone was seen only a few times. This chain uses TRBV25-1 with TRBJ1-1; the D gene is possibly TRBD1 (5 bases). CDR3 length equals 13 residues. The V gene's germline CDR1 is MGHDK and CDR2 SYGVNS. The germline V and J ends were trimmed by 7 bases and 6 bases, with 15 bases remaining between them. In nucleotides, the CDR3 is TGTGCCAGCAAACTAACAGGATGGGCTGAAGCTTTCTTT. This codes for CASKLTGWAEAFF.

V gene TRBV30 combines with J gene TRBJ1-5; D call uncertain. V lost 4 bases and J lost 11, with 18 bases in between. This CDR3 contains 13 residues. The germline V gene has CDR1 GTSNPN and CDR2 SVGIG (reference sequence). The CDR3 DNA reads TGTGCCTGGACCCAGACACCCAATTCAGCCCAGCATTTT. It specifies CAWTQTPNSAQHF.

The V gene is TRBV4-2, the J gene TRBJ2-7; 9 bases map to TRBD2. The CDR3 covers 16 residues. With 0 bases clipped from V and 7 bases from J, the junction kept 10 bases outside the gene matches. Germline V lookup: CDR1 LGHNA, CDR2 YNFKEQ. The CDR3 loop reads CASSQDLGAGGFEQYF. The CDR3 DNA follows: TGTGCCAGCAGCCAAGATTTGGGAGCGGGAGGCTTTGAGCAGTACTTC.